Sequencing of this T cell receptor beta chain was carried out in a study of blood T cell repertoires in COVID-19. The overall study: The analysed material was cDNA or gDNA that came from T cells, B-cell-depleted T cells, or PBMCs.

V lost 4 bases, J lost 3 bases, and 8 bases stayed unmatched. The CDR3 runs 16 residues. In germline, CDR1 is KGHDR, CDR2 SFDVKD. In the original workflow: Scientists estimated how many nucleated cells there were by amplifying reference gene primers. Clones were read by immunoSEQ multiplex PCR, and TCRdb kept only the in-frame ones, dropping some. That table furnishes V, J and clone size, whereas the DNA furnished D and trimming. The data hold about 190,000 clones, with roughly 81% observed a single time. The chain recombines TRBV24-1 with TRBJ2-3, with 8 bases matching TRBD1. Material: peripheral blood. The origin of this receptor is a woman aged 80 or older with COVID-19, enrolled during active disease. The CDR3 DNA reads TGTGCCACCAGTGAATGGACAGGGCGATCTACAGATACGCAGTATTTT. Its translation: CATSEWTGRSTDTQYF.